What follows is one TCR beta chain and its context. Antigen: not known. Libraries were prepared by immunoSEQ multiplex PCR; TCRdb keeps only in-frame clonotypes and omits some of them. The table has about 90,000 clones, under 95% seen once. The CDR3 spans 16 residues. With 2 bases removed from V and 2 bases from J, the gap between germline ends came to 16 bases. The germline gives CDR1 MGHRA, CDR2 YSYEKL. Related graft donors supplied nonmyeloablative bone marrow transplants, and mixed chimerism was transient. Unstimulated regulatory T cells (CD4+CD25+CD127-), CD4+CD25- non-regulatory cells, CD4 and CD8 cells were FACS-sorted from thawed PBMCs. The data were obtained in a study of Tregs in tolerant kidney transplant recipients. Findings and limits, study-wide: This study did not directly address biological reproducibility. In tolerant patients, donor-specific Tregs outgrew total Tregs, suggesting antigen-driven expansion. Few patients were studied, so findings need validation in larger groups.

Sequenced material: CD4+ T cells from blood (PBMCs), taken 12 months after the transplant. The chain links TRBV4-1 to TRBJ2-7; tentative D call: TRBD1 (6 bases). This TCR was sampled from a human patient who received a combined kidney and bone marrow transplant. Among the T cells, some may be from the graft donor. CDR3 loop: CASSQPIQGPPYEQYF. The CDR3 coding sequence is TGCGCCAGCAGCCAACCCATTCAGGGGCCCCCCTACGAGCAGTACTTC.